The 3 T cell receptor beta chains below come from one sample, sequenced in a study of OX40 agonist ivuxolimab in advanced cancers. Sequencing was performed with immunoSEQ multiplex PCR; in TCRdb, only in-frame clones are kept and a portion is missing. The sample contains roughly 76,000 clones, approximately 83% of which appear only once. The specimen comprised CD4+ or CD8+ T cells sorted from blood, sampled in a trial of the OX40 agonist ivuxolimab. The receptor source for this set is an adult with an advanced solid tumor such as melanoma, head and neck, liver or kidney cancer.

This chain joins TRBV20-1 and TRBJ1-2; D gene unclear. The ends were cut back, 2 bases at V and 8 bases at J, with 6 bases in the middle. The germline CDR1 and CDR2 sequences are DFQATT and SNEGSKA (reference sequence). The CDR3 extends over 10 amino acids. CDR3 sequence reads: CSARRSGYTF. The CDR3 bases are TGCAGTGCTAGACGGTCGGGCTACACCTTC.

The chain uses TRBV29-1 and TRBJ2-5, with D possibly matching TRBD2 (6 bases). CDR1 SQVTM and CDR2 ANQGSEA come from the germline V gene. V was cut by 7 bases and J by 4 bases, with 34 bases left in between. The CDR3 is 19 residues long. CDR3 nucleotides: TGCAGCGCTAAAATTAGCGCGGGAAAGAGTAAGATAATAGGAGAGACCCAGTACTTC. Residues: CSAKISAGKSKIIGETQYF.

The chain uses TRBV19 and TRBJ1-2; possible D gene TRBD1, 5 bases. Germline CDR1 is LNHDA and CDR2 is SQIVND (reference sequence). Trimming shortened V by 7 bases and J by 3 bases, and 12 bases separated the two germline ends. CDR3 size: 13 residues. In DNA, the CDR3 is TGTGCCAGTACCCCAGGGCAGTACTATGGCTACACCTTC. It translates to CASTPGQYYGYTF.